This is a list of T cell receptor beta chains from one sample in a study of T cells in Graves' hyperthyroidism and ophthalmopathy. One entry per CDR3 protein, called by TCRdb with MiXCR from the multiplex PCR reads. Found here are some 720,000 distinct CDR3 sequences, about 15% of them singletons; the top ten hold roughly 8%. Material for sequencing was blood. These receptors were obtained from a man between 18 and 35 years old with Graves' hyperthyroidism. CDR3s include the opening cysteine and the closing phenylalanine or tryptophan. D genes are given only for firm matches. Clone size appears in some rows only: once, few, many, or a class for an expanded clone.

>NA|NA|TRBJ1-2|TRBV20-1
TGCAGTGCCAGCGTAATGAGTATTAGCTATGGCTACACCTTC
CSASVMSISYGYTF
>NA|many|TRBJ2-5|TRBV14
TGTGCCAGCAGCATCATCCAAGAGACCCAGTACTTC
CASSIIQETQYF
>NA|few|TRBJ2-7|TRBV29-1
TGCAGCGTGGGACTGAGCCACGAGCAGTACTTC
CSVGLSHEQYF
>NA|NA|TRBJ2-3|TRBV27
TGTGCCAGCAGTTCGGACAGCAGAATAACAGATACGCAGTATTTT
CASSSDSRITDTQYF
>NA|many|TRBJ1-1|TRBV6-2/TRBV6-3
TGTGCCAGCGCCGAGGGTTCTGAAGCTTTCTTT
CASAEGSEAFF
>NA|NA|TRBJ2-7|TRBV5-1
TGCGCCAGCAGCGTGGACACTAACTCCTACGAGCAGTACTTC
CASSVDTNSYEQYF
>NA|NA|TRBJ1-3|TRBV7-8
TGTGCCAGCAGCCCATCAGGATTCTCTGGAAACACCATATATTTT
CASSPSGFSGNTIYF
>NA|few|TRBJ2-7|TRBV19
TGTGCCAGTAGTATCGGTGGCAGGGGGGGTACCGAGCAGTACTTC
CASSIGGRGGTEQYF
>TRBD2|NA|TRBJ2-1|TRBV4-1
TGCGCCAGCAGCCAAGGGGAACGGGAGGGGGGCAATGAGCAGTTCTTC
CASSQGEREGGNEQFF
>NA|NA|TRBJ2-5|TRBV5-5
TGTGCCAGCAGCTTTGGACACGGGGAGACCCAGTACTTC
CASSFGHGETQYF
>NA|NA|TRBJ2-1|TRBV7-9
TGTGCCCTCATAGGGGGAAATGAGCAGTTCTTC
CALIGGNEQFF
>TRBD1|many|TRBJ1-4|TRBV7-2
TGTGCCAGCAGCTTGGACAGGCGTCCGAGAGGTGAAAAACTGTTTTTT
CASSLDRRPRGEKLFF
>NA|many|TRBJ2-5|TRBV30
TGTGCCTGGAGTGTTACCGGAGAGACCCAGTACTTC
CAWSVTGETQYF
>TRBD1|few|TRBJ1-4|TRBV5-1
TGCGCCAGCAGCGGACAGGGGGCATCGGAAAAACTGTTTTTT
CASSGQGASEKLFF
>TRBD2|many|TRBJ2-1|TRBV11-1
TGTGCCAGCAGCTTGGACTGGGGGGGAGGGGCTGAGCAGTTCTTC
CASSLDWGGGAEQFF
>NA|NA|TRBJ1-3|TRBV5-6
TGTGCCAGCAGCGCAGGACAGTTCAGCTCTGGAAACACCATATATTTT
CASSAGQFSSGNTIYF
>NA|many|TRBJ2-7|TRBV27
TGTGCCAGCAGTGCCGACTTGGGGCAGGACGAGCAGTACTTC
CASSADLGQDEQYF
>TRBD2|few|TRBJ2-7|TRBV20-1
TGCAGTGCTCGGGGGGACGACTACGAGCAGTACTTC
CSARGDDYEQYF
>TRBD2|NA|TRBJ2-1|TRBV19
TGTGCCAGTAGAATCTCTAGCGGGAGGTCGGATGAGCAGTTCTTC
CASRISSGRSDEQFF
>NA|NA|TRBJ2-7|TRBV12-3/TRBV12-4
TGTGCCAGCAGTAAACGGGGACTTCAATGGGGCTACGAGCAGTACTTC
CASSKRGLQWGYEQYF
>TRBD2|NA|TRBJ2-2|TRBV4-2
TGTGCCAGCAGCCAAACCGGTTACGAGGGAGGGACGAACACCGGGGAGCTGTTTTTT
CASSQTGYEGGTNTGELFF
>TRBD1|few|TRBJ2-1|TRBV7-3
TGTGCCAGCAGCCCTGGGACAGCCAACAATGAGCAGTTCTTC
CASSPGTANNEQFF
>NA|NA|TRBJ2-7|TRBV20-1
TGCAGTGCTACGCCCCGCGGGCCCCACGAGCAGTACTTC
CSATPRGPHEQYF
>TRBD2|many|TRBJ2-1|TRBV20-1
TGCAGTGCTCGACTAGCGGGAGTTCGGGATGAGCAGTTCTTC
CSARLAGVRDEQFF
>NA|NA|TRBJ2-7|TRBV30
TGTGCCTGGAGTGAAAATCGGGCCAACGAGCAGTACTTC
CAWSENRANEQYF
>TRBD1|many|TRBJ2-7|TRBV28
TGTGCCAGCAGTTTACAGGGGGCCCTCTCCTACGAGCAGTACTTC
CASSLQGALSYEQYF
>NA|few|TRBJ2-3|TRBV6-4
TGTGCCAGCAGTGACAGGGCCGGGACGCAGTATTTT
CASSDRAGTQYF
>NA|NA|TRBJ2-7|TRBV29-1
TGCAGCGTTGAGGATACCTACGAGCAGTACTTC
CSVEDTYEQYF
>NA|NA|TRBJ1-4|TRBV15
TGTGCCACCAGCAGACAGGGGTCCTTTAATGAAAAACTGTTTTTT
CATSRQGSFNEKLFF
>NA|many|TRBJ2-1|TRBV5-1
TGCGCCAGCAGCACAGGACTGGCCCCGGCCTACAATGAGCAGTTCTTC
CASSTGLAPAYNEQFF
>TRBD2|NA|TRBJ2-1|TRBV6-2/TRBV6-3
TGTGCCAGCAGTTACTCACCAGGGACTAGCGGGAGGCAGGAGGATGAGCAGTTCTTC
CASSYSPGTSGRQEDEQFF
>TRBD2|many|TRBJ2-7|TRBV28
TGTGCCAGCAGTTTCGCTGGGGCTAGCGGGATGGGGGAGCAGTACTTC
CASSFAGASGMGEQYF
>NA|few|TRBJ2-3|TRBV5-5
TGTGCCAGCAGCTTGCCGTCGGTAGTGGGGAGCACAGATACGCAGTATTTT
CASSLPSVVGSTDTQYF
>NA|NA|TRBJ2-4|TRBV2
TGTGCCAGCAGTTTAAGTAGGCTCGCCAGGGGATACGAATTAGCCAAAAACATTCAGTACTTC
CASSLSRLARGYELAKNIQYF
>TRBD1|many|TRBJ2-4|TRBV12-3/TRBV12-4
TGTGCCAGCAGTTTCCCCCTGGCAGGGGGCTCAAAAAACATTCAGTACTTC
CASSFPLAGGSKNIQYF
>TRBD2|few|TRBJ2-3|TRBV10-3
TGTGCCATCAGTGAAGGCCCCACCGGGAGGGCGCAGATAGATACGCAGTATTTT
CAISEGPTGRAQIDTQYF
>TRBD1|once|TRBJ1-2|TRBV24-1
TGTGCCACCAGTGATTTCCGGGGACAGGGGGTGGAAGGCTACACCTTC
CATSDFRGQGVEGYTF
>NA|many|TRBJ2-1|TRBV11-1
TGTGCCAGCAGCCTTAATCCCGGGACAACGAGTTACAATGAGCAGTTCTTC
CASSLNPGTTSYNEQFF
>TRBD1|many|TRBJ1-5|TRBV5-1
TGCGCCAGCAGCCCCGGACAGGGGGCTAATCAGCCCCAGCATTTT
CASSPGQGANQPQHF
>TRBD1|once|TRBJ2-1|TRBV15
TGTGCCACCAGCCGGGACAGGGACCGTCAGGGGCAGTTCTTC
CATSRDRDRQGQFF
>NA|NA|TRBJ2-7|TRBV7-8
TGTGCCACCGCAGGAGAGGAGGATACAGGGATAGGGGACGAGCAGTACTTC
CATAGEEDTGIGDEQYF
>NA|many|TRBJ2-7|TRBV7-2
TGTGCCAGCAGCTTAGTAATCTCGCTGGGCGAGCAGTACTTC
CASSLVISLGEQYF
>NA|NA|TRBJ2-1|TRBV27
TGTGCCACCTCGCAGGGCAATGAGCAGTTCTTC
CATSQGNEQFF
>TRBD1|NA|TRBJ2-7|TRBV24-1
TGTGCCACCAGTGAAGGGACAGGGGGCTACGAGCAGTACTTC
CATSEGTGGYEQYF
>TRBD2|NA|TRBJ2-1|TRBV19
TGTGCCAGTAGGCGGACTAGCGGAACCTTAAATTTGAATGAGCAGTTCTTC
CASRRTSGTLNLNEQFF
>TRBD2|NA|TRBJ2-7|TRBV28
TGTGCCAGCAGTTTTTTTAGCGGGAGAGCTAGCTACGAGCAGTACTTC
CASSFFSGRASYEQYF
>NA|many|TRBJ2-7|TRBV28
TGTGCCAGCAGTACAAGCGAGCAGTACTTC
CASSTSEQYF
>TRBD2|many|TRBJ2-7|TRBV18
TGTGCCAGCTCAGCCGGGACTAGCGGAAGTGAGCAGTACTTC
CASSAGTSGSEQYF
>TRBD1|NA|TRBJ1-2|TRBV5-1
TGCGCCAGCAGCTTGGATAGGGGGCCCTACTACTATGGCTACACCTTC
CASSLDRGPYYYGYTF
>NA|many|TRBJ1-6|TRBV7-2
TGTGCCAGCAGCTCCGCCCGCGGTACACCCCTCCACTTT
CASSSARGTPLHF
>TRBD1|NA|TRBJ1-5|TRBV30
TGTGCCTGGGCTACCGGGACAGGGAATCAGCCCCAGCATTTT
CAWATGTGNQPQHF
>NA|NA|TRBJ2-1|TRBV14
TGTGCCAGCAGCTTTTTGCGTCGAGGGACAAACGATGAGCAGTTCTTC
CASSFLRRGTNDEQFF
>NA|NA|TRBJ2-2|TRBV14
TGTGCCAGCAGCGACGACTCCTTACCAGGGACCGGGGAGCTGTTTTTT
CASSDDSLPGTGELFF
>TRBD2|many|TRBJ2-7|TRBV2
TGTGCCAGCAGTGAAGATAGACTAGCGGTCGAGCAGTACTTC
CASSEDRLAVEQYF